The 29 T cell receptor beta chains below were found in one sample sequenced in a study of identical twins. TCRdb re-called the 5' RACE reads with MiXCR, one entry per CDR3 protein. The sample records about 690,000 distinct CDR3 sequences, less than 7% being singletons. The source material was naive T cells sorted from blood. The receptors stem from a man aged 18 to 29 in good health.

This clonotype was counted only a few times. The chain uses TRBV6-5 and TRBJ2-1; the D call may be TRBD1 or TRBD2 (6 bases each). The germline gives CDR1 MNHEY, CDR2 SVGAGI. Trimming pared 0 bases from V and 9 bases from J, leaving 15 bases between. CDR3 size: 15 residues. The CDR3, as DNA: TGTGCCAGCAGTTACTCTTTTCGGGGGCTTGGTGAGCAGTTCTTC. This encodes CASSYSFRGLGEQFF.

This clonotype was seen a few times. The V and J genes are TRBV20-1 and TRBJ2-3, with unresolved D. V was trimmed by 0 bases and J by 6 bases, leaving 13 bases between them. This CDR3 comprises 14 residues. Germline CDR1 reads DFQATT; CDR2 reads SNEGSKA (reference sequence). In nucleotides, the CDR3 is TGCAGTGCTAGAGATCTCACTCGGCTGGATACGCAGTATTTT. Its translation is CSARDLTRLDTQYF.

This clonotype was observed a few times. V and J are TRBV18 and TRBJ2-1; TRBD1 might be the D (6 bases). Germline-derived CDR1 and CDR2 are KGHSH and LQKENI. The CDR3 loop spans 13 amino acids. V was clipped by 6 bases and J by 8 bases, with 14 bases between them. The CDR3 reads CASSLQGGHEQFF. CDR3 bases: TGTGCCAGCTCCCTACAGGGTGGCCATGAGCAGTTCTTC. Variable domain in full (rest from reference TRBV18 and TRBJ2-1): NAGVMQNPRHLVRRRGQEARLRCSPMKGHSHVYWYRQLPEEGLKFMVYLQKENIIDESGMPKERFSAEFPKEGPSILRIQQVVRGDSAAYFCASSLQGGHEQFFGPGTRLTVL.

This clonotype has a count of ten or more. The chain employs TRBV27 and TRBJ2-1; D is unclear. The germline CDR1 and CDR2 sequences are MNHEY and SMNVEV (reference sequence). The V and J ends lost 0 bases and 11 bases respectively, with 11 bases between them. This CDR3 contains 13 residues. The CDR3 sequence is CASSLSSFGQQFF. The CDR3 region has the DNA TGTGCCAGCAGTTTATCCTCCTTTGGCCAGCAGTTCTTC.

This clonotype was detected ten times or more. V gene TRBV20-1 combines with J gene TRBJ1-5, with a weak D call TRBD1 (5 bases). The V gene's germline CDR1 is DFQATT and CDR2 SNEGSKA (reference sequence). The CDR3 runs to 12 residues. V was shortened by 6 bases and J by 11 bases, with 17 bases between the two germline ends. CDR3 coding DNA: TGCAGTGCGAAATACCGGGACGCGGCCCAGCATTTT. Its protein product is CSAKYRDAAQHF.

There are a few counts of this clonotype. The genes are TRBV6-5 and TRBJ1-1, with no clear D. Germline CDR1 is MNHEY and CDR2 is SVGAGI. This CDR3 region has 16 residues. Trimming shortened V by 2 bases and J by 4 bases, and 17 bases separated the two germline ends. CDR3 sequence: CASSYLDLRSGTEAFF. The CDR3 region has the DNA TGTGCCAGCAGTTACCTGGACTTAAGATCTGGCACTGAAGCTTTCTTT.

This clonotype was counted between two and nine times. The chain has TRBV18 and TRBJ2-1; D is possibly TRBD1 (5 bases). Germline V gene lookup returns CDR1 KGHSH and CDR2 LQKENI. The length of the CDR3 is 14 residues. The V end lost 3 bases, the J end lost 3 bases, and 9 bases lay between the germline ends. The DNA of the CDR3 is TGTGCCAGCTCACCCTCGGACAACTACAATGAGCAGTTCTTC. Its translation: CASSPSDNYNEQFF.

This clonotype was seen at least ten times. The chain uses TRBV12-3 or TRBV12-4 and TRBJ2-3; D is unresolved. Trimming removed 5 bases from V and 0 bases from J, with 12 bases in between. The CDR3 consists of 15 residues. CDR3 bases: TGTGCCAGCAGTGAGACGACCACCAGCACAGATACGCAGTATTTT. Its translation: CASSETTTSTDTQYF.

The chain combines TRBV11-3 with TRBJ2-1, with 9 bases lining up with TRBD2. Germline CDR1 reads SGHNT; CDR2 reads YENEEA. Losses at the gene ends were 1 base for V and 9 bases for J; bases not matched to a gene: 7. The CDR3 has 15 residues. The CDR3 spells CASSLGRTSATEQFF. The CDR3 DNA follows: TGTGCCAGCAGCTTAGGCAGGACTAGCGCTACTGAGCAGTTCTTC.

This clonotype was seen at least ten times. The CDR3 nucleotides read TGTGCCAGCTCTGGGACTTCGGGAACGAACACTGAAGCTTTCTTT. It translates to CASSGTSGTNTEAFF. This chain uses TRBV11-2 with TRBJ1-1; D is perhaps TRBD1 (5 bases). V dropped 8 bases and J dropped 1 base, with 17 bases sitting between them. This CDR3 has 15 amino acids. CDR1 is SGHAT, CDR2 FQNNGV, per germline. Based on the CDR3 plus reference TRBV11-2 and TRBJ1-1, the full variable domain is EAGVAQSPRYKIIEKRQSVAFWCNPISGHATLYWYQQILGQGPKLLIQFQNNGVVDDSQLPKDRFSAERLKGVDSTLKIQPAKLEDSAVYLCASSGTSGTNTEAFFGQGTRLTVV.

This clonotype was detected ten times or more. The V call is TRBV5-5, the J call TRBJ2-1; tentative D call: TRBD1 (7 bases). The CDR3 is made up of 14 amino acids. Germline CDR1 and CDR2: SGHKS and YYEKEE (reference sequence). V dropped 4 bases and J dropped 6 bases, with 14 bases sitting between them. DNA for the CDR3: TGTGCCAGCAGCCAGGGGGGCCCTGGCAATGAGCAGTTCTTC. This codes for CASSQGGPGNEQFF.

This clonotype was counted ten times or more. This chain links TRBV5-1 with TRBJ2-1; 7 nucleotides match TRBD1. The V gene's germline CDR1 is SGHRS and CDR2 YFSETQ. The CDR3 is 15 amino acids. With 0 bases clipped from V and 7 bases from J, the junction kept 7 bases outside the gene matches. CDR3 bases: TGCGCCAGCAGCTTGGAAGTCAGGGGGTGGAATGAGCAGTTCTTC. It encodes CASSLEVRGWNEQFF. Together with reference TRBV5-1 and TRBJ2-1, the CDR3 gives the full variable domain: KAGVTQTPRYLIKTRGQQVTLSCSPISGHRSVSWYQQTPGQGLQFLFEYFSETQRNKGNFPGRFSGRQFSNSRSEMNVSTLELGDSALYLCASSLEVRGWNEQFFGPGTRLTVL.

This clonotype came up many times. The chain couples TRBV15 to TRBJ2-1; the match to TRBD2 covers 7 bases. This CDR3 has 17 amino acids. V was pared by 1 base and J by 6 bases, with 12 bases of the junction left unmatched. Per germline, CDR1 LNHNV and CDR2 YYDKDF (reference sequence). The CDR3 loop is CATSRGPRLADSNEQFF. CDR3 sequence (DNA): TGTGCCACCAGCAGAGGTCCAAGGCTAGCGGATTCCAATGAGCAGTTCTTC. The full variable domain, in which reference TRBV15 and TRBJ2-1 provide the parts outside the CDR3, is DAMVIQNPRYQVTQFGKPVTLSCSQTLNHNVMYWYQQKSSQAPKLLFHYYDKDFNNEADTPDNFQSRRPNTSFCFLDIRSPGLGDTAMYLCATSRGPRLADSNEQFFGPGTRLTVL.

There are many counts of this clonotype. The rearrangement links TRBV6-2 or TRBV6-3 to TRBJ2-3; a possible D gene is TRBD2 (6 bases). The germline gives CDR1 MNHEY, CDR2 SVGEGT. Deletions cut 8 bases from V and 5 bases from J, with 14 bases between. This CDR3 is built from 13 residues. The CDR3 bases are TGTGCCAGCCGGAGCGGGTCTCGAGATACGCAGTATTTT. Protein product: CASRSGSRDTQYF.

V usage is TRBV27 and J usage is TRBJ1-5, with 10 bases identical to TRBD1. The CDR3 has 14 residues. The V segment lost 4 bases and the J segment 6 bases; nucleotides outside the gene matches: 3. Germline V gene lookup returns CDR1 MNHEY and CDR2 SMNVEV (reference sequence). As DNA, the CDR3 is TGTGCCAGCAGTTGGGGGGACAGGGGTCAGCCCCAGCATTTT. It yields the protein CASSWGDRGQPQHF.

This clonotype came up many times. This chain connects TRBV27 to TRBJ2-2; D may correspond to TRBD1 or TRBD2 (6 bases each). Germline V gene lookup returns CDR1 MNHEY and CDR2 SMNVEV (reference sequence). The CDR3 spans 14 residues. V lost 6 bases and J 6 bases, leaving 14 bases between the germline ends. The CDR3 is CASSFLRGAGELFF. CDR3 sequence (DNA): TGTGCCAGCAGCTTCTTAAGGGGGGCCGGGGAGCTGTTTTTT.

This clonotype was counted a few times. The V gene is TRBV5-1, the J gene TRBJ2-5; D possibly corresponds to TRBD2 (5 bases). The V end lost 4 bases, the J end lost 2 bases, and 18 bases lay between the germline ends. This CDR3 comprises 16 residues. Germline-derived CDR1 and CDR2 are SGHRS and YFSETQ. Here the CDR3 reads CASSDDTSFPQETQYF. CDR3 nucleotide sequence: TGCGCCAGCAGCGACGATACTAGTTTTCCTCAAGAGACCCAGTACTTC.

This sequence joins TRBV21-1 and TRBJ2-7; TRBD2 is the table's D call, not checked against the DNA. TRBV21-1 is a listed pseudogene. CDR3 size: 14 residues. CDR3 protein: CASRRLAGPYEQYV. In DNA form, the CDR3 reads TGTGCCAGCCGGCGGCTAGCGGGACCTTACGAGCAGTACGTC.

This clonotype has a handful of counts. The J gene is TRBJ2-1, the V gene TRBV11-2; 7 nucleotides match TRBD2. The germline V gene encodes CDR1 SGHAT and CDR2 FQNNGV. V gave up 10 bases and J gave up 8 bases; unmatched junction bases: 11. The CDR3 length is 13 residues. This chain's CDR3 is CATLPWAGDEQFF. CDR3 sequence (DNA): TGTGCCACGCTACCCTGGGCGGGAGATGAGCAGTTCTTC.

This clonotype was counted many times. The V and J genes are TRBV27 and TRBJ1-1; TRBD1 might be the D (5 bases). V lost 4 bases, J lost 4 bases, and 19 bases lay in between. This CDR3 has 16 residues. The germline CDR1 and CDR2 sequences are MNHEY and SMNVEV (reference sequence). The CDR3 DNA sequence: TGTGCCAGCAGTTCCGGGACTTCTCAACGGGGCACTGAAGCTTTCTTT. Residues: CASSSGTSQRGTEAFF.

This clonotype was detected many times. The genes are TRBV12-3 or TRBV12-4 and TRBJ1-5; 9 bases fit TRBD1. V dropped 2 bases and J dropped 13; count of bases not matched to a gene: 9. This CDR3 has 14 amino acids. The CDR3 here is CASSLRDRAAEQHF. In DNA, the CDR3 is TGTGCCAGCAGTTTAAGGGACAGGGCCGCGGAGCAGCATTTT.

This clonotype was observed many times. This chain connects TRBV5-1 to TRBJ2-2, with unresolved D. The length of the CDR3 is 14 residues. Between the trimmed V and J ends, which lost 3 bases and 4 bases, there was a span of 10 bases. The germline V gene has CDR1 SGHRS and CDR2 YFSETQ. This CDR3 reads CASSSLTSTGELFF. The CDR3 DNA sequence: TGCGCCAGCAGCTCCCTCACGAGCACCGGGGAGCTGTTTTTT.

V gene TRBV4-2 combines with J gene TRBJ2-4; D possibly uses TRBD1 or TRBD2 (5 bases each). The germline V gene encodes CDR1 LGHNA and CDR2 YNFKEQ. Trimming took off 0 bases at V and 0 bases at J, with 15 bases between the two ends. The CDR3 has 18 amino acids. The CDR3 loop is CASSQEGAGAVAKNIQYF. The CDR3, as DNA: TGTGCCAGCAGCCAAGAGGGAGCCGGGGCCGTAGCCAAAAACATTCAGTACTTC.

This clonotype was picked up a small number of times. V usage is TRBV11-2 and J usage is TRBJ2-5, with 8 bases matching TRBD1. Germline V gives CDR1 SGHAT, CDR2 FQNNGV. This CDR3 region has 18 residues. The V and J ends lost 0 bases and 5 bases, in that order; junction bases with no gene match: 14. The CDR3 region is CASSLDPWGSGGVETQYF. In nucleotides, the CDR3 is TGTGCCAGCAGCTTAGATCCTTGGGGCTCAGGGGGCGTTGAGACCCAGTACTTC.

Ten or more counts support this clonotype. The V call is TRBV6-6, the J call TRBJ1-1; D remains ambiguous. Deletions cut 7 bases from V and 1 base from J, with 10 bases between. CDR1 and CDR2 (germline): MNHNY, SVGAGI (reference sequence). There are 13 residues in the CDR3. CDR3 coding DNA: TGTGCCAGCACGGAACTGCCGAACACTGAAGCTTTCTTT. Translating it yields CASTELPNTEAFF.

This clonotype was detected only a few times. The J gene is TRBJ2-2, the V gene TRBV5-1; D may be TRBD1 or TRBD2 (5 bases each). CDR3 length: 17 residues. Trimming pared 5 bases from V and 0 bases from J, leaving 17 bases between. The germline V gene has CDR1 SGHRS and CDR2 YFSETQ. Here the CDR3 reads CASRFEGWYSNTGELFF. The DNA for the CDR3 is TGCGCCAGCAGATTCGAGGGGTGGTACTCGAACACCGGGGAGCTGTTTTTT. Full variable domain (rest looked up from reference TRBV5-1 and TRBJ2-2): KAGVTQTPRYLIKTRGQQVTLSCSPISGHRSVSWYQQTPGQGLQFLFEYFSETQRNKGNFPGRFSGRQFSNSRSEMNVSTLELGDSALYLCASRFEGWYSNTGELFFGEGSRLTVL.

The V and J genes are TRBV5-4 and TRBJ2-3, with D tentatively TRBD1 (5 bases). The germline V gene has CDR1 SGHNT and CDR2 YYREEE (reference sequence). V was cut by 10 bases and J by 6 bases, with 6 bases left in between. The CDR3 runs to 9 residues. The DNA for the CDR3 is TGTGCCCCAGGGGATACGCAGTATTTT. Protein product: CAPGDTQYF.

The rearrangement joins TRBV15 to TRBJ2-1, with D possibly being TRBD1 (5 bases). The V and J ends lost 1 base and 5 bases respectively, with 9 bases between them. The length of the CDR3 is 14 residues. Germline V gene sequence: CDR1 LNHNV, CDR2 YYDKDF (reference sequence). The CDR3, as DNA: TGTGCCACCAGCAGAGGGACAAGACACAATGAGCAGTTCTTC. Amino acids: CATSRGTRHNEQFF.

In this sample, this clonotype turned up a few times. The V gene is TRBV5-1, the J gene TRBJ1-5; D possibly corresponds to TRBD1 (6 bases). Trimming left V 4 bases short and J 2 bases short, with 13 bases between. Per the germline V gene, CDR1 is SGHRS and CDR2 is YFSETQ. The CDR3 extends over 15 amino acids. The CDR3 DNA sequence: TGCGCCAGCAGCCCTACGGACAGCGGCAATCAGCCCCAGCATTTT. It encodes CASSPTDSGNQPQHF.